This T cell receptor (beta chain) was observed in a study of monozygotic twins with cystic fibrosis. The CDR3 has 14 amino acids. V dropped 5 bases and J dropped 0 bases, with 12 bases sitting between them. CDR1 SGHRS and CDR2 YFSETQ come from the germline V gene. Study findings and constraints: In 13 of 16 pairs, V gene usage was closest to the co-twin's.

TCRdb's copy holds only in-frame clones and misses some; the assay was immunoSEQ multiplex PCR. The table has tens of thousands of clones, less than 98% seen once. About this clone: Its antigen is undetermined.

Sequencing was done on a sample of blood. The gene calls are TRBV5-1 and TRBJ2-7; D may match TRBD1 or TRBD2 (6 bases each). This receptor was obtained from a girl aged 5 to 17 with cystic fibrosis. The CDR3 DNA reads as TGCGCCAGCAGGGGGGGCCTCCCCTCCTACGAGCAGTACTTC. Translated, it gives CASRGGLPSYEQYF.